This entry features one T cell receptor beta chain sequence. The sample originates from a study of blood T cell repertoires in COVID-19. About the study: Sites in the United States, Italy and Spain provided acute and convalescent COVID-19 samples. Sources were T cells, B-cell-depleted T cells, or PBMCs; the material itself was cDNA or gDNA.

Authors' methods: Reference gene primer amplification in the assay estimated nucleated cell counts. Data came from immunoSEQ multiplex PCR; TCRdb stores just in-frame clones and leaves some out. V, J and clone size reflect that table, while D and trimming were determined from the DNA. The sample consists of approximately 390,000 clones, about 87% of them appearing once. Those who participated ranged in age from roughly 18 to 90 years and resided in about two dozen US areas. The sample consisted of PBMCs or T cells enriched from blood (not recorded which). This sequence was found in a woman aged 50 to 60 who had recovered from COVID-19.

As DNA, the CDR3 is TGTGCCAGTAGTATACCCGGACACCTGAACACTGAAGCTTTCTTT. This gives the protein CASSIPGHLNTEAFF. This chain joins TRBV19 and TRBJ1-1; D is possibly TRBD1 (5 bases). The CDR3 has 15 residues. Germline V CDR1 and CDR2: LNHDA, SQIVND (reference sequence). The V gene lost 2 bases and the J gene lost 0 bases, with 10 bases spanning the gap.